This section outlines one T cell receptor (beta chain) sequence together with its context. V shed 5 bases and J 6 bases; nucleotides not matched to a gene: 0. This CDR3 is built from 12 residues. Germline V gene data show CDR1 as MNHEY and CDR2 as SMNVEV (reference sequence). This entry comes from a study of blood T cell repertoires in COVID-19. Method: immunoSEQ multiplex PCR; TCRdb's copy keeps in-frame clones and lacks some. The repertoire holds about 160,000 clones, with 92% as singletons. Sequencing was done on a sample of peripheral blood. The chain couples TRBV27 to TRBJ1-5; 8 nucleotides line up with TRBD1. The sequence derives from a man under 40 with COVID-19, enrolled during active disease. The CDR3 reads CASSDRGQPQHF. CDR3 in DNA: TGTGCCAGCAGTGACAGGGGTCAGCCCCAGCATTTT.